This TCR beta chain is drawn from a study of beta chain features in type 1 diabetes. Study summary: Similarity in age, gender and cell yields was seen between patients and healthy donors.

Markers CD45RO/CCR7/CD25/CD127/CD95/CD27 served to sort CD4+ naive, central memory, regulatory and stem cell-like memory cells. Expressed TCRB transcripts were sequenced after all isolated RNA was converted to cDNA. Libraries were prepared by immunoSEQ multiplex PCR; TCRdb keeps only in-frame clonotypes and omits some of them. The sample has roughly 340,000 clones, around 13% seen once. The CDR3 consists of 16 residues. The V gene lost 3 bases and the J gene lost 4 bases, with 16 bases spanning the gap. Germline lookup yields CDR1 SGHVS and CDR2 FQNEAQ. About this clone: Its antigen is unknown.

Notes on the study in general: Lower insertion and higher deletion counts appeared at VDJ junctions in type 1 diabetes patients. Possibly, sequencing cDNA over-represented cells that had high TCR expression levels. Shorter TCRB CDR3s, moderately but significantly so, were found in Type 1 diabetes patients in all four CD4+ subsets.

The sequencing input was naive CD4+ T cells from blood. The V gene is TRBV7-8, the J gene TRBJ2-1; tentative D call: TRBD2 (6 bases). The receptor's source is a woman under 30 with type 1 diabetes. The chain's CDR3 is CASSFAGLGSYNEQFF. As DNA, the CDR3 is TGTGCCAGCAGCTTCGCAGGGCTCGGGAGTTACAATGAGCAGTTCTTC.